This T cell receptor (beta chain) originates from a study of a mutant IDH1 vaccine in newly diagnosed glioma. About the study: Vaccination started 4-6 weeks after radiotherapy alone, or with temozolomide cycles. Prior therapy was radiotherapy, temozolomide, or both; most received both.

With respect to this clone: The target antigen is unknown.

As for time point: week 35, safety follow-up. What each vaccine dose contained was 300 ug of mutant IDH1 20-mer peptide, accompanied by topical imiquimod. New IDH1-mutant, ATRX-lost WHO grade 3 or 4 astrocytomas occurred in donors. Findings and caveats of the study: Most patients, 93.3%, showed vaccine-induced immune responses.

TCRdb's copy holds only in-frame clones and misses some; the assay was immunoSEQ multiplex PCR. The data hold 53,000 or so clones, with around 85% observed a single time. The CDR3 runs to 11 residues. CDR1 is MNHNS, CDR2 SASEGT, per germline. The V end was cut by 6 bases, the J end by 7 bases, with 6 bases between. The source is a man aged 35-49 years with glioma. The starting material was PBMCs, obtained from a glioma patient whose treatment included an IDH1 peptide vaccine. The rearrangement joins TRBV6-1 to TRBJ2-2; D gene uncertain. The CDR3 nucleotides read TGTGCCAGCAGGGCGGACGGGGAGCTGTTTTTT. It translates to CASRADGELFF.